The clone carrying this TCR beta chain is a singleton in its sample. Its target is not known. Patients with uncontrolled infections, other autoimmune diseases, pregnancy or lactation were excluded. Diagnostic assessment was based on clinical symptoms, serum thyroxine and TRAb, thyroid ultrasound and orbital computed tomography. The sample is drawn from a study of T cells in Graves' hyperthyroidism and ophthalmopathy. Whole-study context: Peripheral blood was secured at the point of initial diagnosis, before any treatment.

Using RNA transcripts as the source, TCR beta CDR3 regions were amplified. Carried out on the TCR CDR3, a first-round RT-PCR used the HTBI primer set. TCRdb re-called the multiplex PCR reads with MiXCR, one entry per CDR3 protein. The sample lists about 37,000 distinct CDR3 sequences, roughly 50% occurring once. The junction had 4 bases not matched to a gene; V was cut back by 0 bases and J by 0 bases. The CDR3 is 16 residues long. Germline V CDR1 and CDR2: SGHKS, YYEKEE (reference sequence). Regarding the study as a whole: Most expanded thyroid clonotypes above 0.001 recurred in blood.

The rearrangement links TRBV5-5 to TRBJ2-7, with 9 bases identical to TRBD2. This receptor was obtained from a man aged 40-50 years with Graves' ophthalmopathy. The sample was blood. DNA of the CDR3: TGTGCCAGCAGCTTGGAGGGACTAGCCGCCTCCTACGAGCAGTACTTC. Its translation: CASSLEGLAASYEQYF.